The sequence of this TCR beta chain was determined in a study of blood T cell repertoires in COVID-19. CDR1 and CDR2 from the germline V gene are SGHKS and YYEKEE (reference sequence). The CDR3 has 16 residues. The V gene end was trimmed by 0 bases and the J gene end by 6 bases; junction bases not matched to a gene: 6. Profiled with immunoSEQ multiplex PCR; TCRdb holds only in-frame clones, not every one. The sample carries around 150,000 clones, about 83% recorded once. The origin of this receptor is a man aged 50 to 60 with acute or convalescent COVID-19. This sequence joins TRBV5-5 and TRBJ2-2; TRBD1 matches at 9 bases. The source material was peripheral blood. The CDR3 sequence is CASSLAGTGWAGELFF. The CDR3, as DNA: TGTGCCAGCAGCTTGGCCGGGACAGGGTGGGCCGGGGAGCTGTTTTTT.